A selection of T cell receptor beta chains follows, all from one sample in a study of T-cell memory formation after mild COVID-19. TCRdb redid the calling of the 5' RACE reads with MiXCR, one entry per CDR3 protein. The sample holds roughly 350,000 distinct CDR3 sequences; 25% to 30% are singletons and the top ten take roughly 14%. Sequencing was performed on PBMCs or a T cell subset sorted from them (not recorded which). The receptors were sampled from an adult woman who had mild COVID-19 (a few samples of this study predate the infection). Cell type and time point are not known. CDR3s include the opening cysteine and the closing phenylalanine or tryptophan. The order of the fields is CDR3 DNA, CDR3 protein, clone size, V gene, J gene, D gene. A D gene is named only where the DNA matches it firmly. Part of the rows lack a size; the others show once, few, many or a class for expanded clones.

DNA: TGTGCCAGCAGCGCCCTGACGGACAGGGAGGGTGGCTACACCTTC
CDR3: CASSALTDREGGYTF
size: NA
V: TRBV7-9
J: TRBJ1-2
D: TRBD1

DNA: TGTGCCAGCAGTTCGGGATGGGCTCAGCCCCAGCATTTT
CDR3: CASSSGWAQPQHF
size: NA
V: TRBV12-3/TRBV12-4
J: TRBJ1-5
D: NA

DNA: TGCAGTGCTAGAGATGTGAGGGGAGGTACAGGCTCACCCCTCCACTTT
CDR3: CSARDVRGGTGSPLHF
size: NA
V: TRBV20-1
J: TRBJ1-6
D: NA

DNA: TGTGCCAGCACCCGGGGGGAGGGCCATTACGAGCAGTACTTC
CDR3: CASTRGEGHYEQYF
size: NA
V: TRBV12-3/TRBV12-4
J: TRBJ2-7
D: TRBD2

DNA: TGTGCCAGCAGCTTTGAGGGTGAGCAGTTCTTC
CDR3: CASSFEGEQFF
size: few
V: TRBV11-2
J: TRBJ2-1
D: NA

DNA: TGTGCCAGTAGTAAAGTCGGTGAGCAGTTCTTC
CDR3: CASSKVGEQFF
size: few
V: TRBV19
J: TRBJ2-1
D: NA

DNA: TGTGCCAGCAGTTTGGGTCCAGATACGCAGTATTTT
CDR3: CASSLGPDTQYF
size: few
V: TRBV7-9
J: TRBJ2-3
D: NA

DNA: TGTGCCAGCACCCCCCTTCGGGGCTCCTCCTACGAGCAGTACTTC
CDR3: CASTPLRGSSYEQYF
size: NA
V: TRBV7-9
J: TRBJ2-7
D: NA

DNA: TGCGACAGCAGCTTGGGAGGGGGAGATACGCAGTATTTT
CDR3: CDSSLGGGDTQYF
size: NA
V: TRBV5-1
J: TRBJ2-3
D: NA

DNA: TGCAGTGCTTTTCTTAGCGGGAGGGCCGTGATTGAGCAGTTCTTC
CDR3: CSAFLSGRAVIEQFF
size: NA
V: TRBV20-1
J: TRBJ2-1
D: TRBD2

DNA: TGCGCCAGCAGCCAAGGGAGGGGGCGGGGCACCGGGGAGCTGTTTTTT
CDR3: CASSQGRGRGTGELFF
size: few
V: TRBV4-3
J: TRBJ2-2
D: NA

DNA: TGTGCCAGCTTGAAGTCGCATGACAGCCATAATGAGCAGTTCTTC
CDR3: CASLKSHDSHNEQFF
size: NA
V: TRBV25-1
J: TRBJ2-1
D: NA

DNA: TGTGCCATCAGTGTAGGGGCAGATGGCAATCAGCCCCAGCATTTT
CDR3: CAISVGADGNQPQHF
size: NA
V: TRBV10-3
J: TRBJ1-5
D: NA

DNA: TGTGCCAGCAGCTTCCCGACTAGCGGGGTGGGAGATACGCAGTATTTT
CDR3: CASSFPTSGVGDTQYF
size: NA
V: TRBV7-9
J: TRBJ2-3
D: TRBD2

DNA: TGCGCCAGCAGCCAAGATCCCTCTACCACTTTCGGACGGGACTTC
CDR3: CASSQDPSTTFGRDF
size: few
V: TRBV4-1
J: TRBJ2-7
D: NA

DNA: TGTGCCAGCAGTTACTCGGCAGGGGGCCACGGGGAGCTGTTTTTT
CDR3: CASSYSAGGHGELFF
size: few
V: TRBV6-2/TRBV6-3
J: TRBJ2-2
D: TRBD1

DNA: TGCGCCAGCAGCCAGGATAGGGACTCCACAGATACGCAGTATTTT
CDR3: CASSQDRDSTDTQYF
size: few
V: TRBV4-3
J: TRBJ2-3
D: NA

DNA: TGCAGTGCTCGACCAGCGGGGACATCTAGCACAGATACGCAGTATTTT
CDR3: CSARPAGTSSTDTQYF
size: NA
V: TRBV20-1
J: TRBJ2-3
D: NA